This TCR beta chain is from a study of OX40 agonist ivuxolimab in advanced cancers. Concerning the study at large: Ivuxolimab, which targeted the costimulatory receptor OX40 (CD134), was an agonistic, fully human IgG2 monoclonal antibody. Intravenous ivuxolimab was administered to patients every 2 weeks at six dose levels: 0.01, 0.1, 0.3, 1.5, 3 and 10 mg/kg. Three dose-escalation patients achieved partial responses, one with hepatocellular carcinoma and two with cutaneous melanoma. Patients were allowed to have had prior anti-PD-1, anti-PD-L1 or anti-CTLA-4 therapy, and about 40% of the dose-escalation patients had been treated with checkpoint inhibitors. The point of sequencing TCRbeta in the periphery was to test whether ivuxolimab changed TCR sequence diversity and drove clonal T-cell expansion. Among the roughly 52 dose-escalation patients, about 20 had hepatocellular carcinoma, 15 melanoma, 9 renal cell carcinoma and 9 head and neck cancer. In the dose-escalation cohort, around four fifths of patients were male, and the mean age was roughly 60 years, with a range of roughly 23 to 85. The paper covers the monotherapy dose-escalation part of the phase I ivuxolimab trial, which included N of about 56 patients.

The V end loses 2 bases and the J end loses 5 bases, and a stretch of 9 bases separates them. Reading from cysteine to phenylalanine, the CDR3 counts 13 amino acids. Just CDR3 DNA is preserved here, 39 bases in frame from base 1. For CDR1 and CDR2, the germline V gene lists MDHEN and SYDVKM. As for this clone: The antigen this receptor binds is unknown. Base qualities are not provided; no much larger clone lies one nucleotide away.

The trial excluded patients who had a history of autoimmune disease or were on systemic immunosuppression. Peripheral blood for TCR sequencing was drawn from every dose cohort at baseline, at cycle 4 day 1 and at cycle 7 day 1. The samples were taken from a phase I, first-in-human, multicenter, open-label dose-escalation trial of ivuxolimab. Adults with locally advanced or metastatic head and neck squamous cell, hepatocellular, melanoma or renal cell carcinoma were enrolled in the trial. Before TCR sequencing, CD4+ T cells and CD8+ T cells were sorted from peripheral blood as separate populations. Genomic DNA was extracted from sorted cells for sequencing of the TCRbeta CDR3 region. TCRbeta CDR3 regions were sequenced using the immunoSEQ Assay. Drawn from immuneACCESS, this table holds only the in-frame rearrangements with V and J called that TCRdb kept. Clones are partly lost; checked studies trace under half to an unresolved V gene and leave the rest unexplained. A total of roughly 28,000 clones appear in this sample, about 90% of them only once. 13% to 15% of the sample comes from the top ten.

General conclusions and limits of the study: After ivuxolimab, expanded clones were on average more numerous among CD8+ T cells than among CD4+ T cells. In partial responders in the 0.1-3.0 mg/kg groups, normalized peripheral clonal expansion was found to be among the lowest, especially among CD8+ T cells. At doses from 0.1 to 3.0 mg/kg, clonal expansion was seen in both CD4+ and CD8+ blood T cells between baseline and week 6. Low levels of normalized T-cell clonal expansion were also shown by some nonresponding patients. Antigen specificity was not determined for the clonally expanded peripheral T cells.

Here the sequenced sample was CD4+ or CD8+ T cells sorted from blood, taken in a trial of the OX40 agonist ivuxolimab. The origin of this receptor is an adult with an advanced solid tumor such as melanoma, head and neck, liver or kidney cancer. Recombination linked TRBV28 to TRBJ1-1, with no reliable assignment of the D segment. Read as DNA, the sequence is TGTGCCAGCAGTTTAATGGTCGGGACTGAAGCTTTCTTT. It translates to CASSLMVGTEAFF.